These 19 T cell receptor beta chains share one sample of origin, sequenced in a study of CD8+ T cells in alopecia areata. Following extraction, RNA underwent reverse transcription to cDNA, which served as the sequencing template. Assay used: immunoSEQ multiplex PCR; TCRdb lists only in-frame clones, some missing. Of 150,000 to 200,000 clones listed, around 58% are singletons. The treatment: oral pan-JAK inhibitor, 5-10 mg twice daily. Sequencing used CD8+ T cells sorted from blood, obtained at week 24, from a patient treated with tofacitinib. All receptors come from a human donor with alopecia areata.

The chain is built from TRBV13 and TRBJ2-3; a possible D gene is TRBD2 (5 bases). The CDR3 runs to 14 residues. Germline CDR1 is PRHDT and CDR2 is FYEKMQ (reference sequence). With 2 bases removed from V and 4 bases from J, the gap between germline ends came to 10 bases. CDR3 coding DNA: TGTGCCAGCAGCTTACCCGGGGTGGCAGATACGCAGTATTTT. Translating gives CASSLPGVADTQYF.

This clone has more than one count but fewer than ten. The chain carries TRBV15 and TRBJ2-3; D is perhaps TRBD2 (5 bases). The ends were cut back, 4 bases at V and 6 bases at J, with 11 bases in the middle. In germline, CDR1 is LNHNV, CDR2 YYDKDF (reference sequence). The CDR3 spans 13 residues. In DNA, the CDR3 is TGTGCCACCAGCACCAACACTAGGGATACGCAGTATTTT. The encoded protein is CATSTNTRDTQYF.

This rearrangement joins TRBV6-1 to TRBJ2-1; D could derive from TRBD1 or TRBD2 (5 bases each). The length of the CDR3 is 15 residues. Germline V gene lookup returns CDR1 MNHNS and CDR2 SASEGT. The V and J ends lost 6 bases and 2 bases respectively, with 14 bases between them. The DNA of the CDR3 is TGTGCCAGCAGACCTGGGGGTTCGACCTACAATGAGCAGTTCTTC. Translated, it gives CASRPGGSTYNEQFF.

The chain joins TRBV13 to TRBJ1-1, with TRBD1 identical over 7 bases. CDR3 length: 13 amino acids. The V segment lost 3 bases and the J segment 9 bases; nucleotides outside the gene matches: 7. The germline V gene has CDR1 PRHDT and CDR2 FYEKMQ (reference sequence). CDR3 sequence: CASSLGQRFQAFF. In nucleotides, the CDR3 is TGTGCCAGCAGCTTGGGACAGAGATTTCAAGCTTTCTTT.

This clone was counted only a few times. The CDR3, as DNA: TGCAGCGTTGAGGTTGGGCGGGGGGACGCAGATACGCAGTATTTT. As protein: CSVEVGRGDADTQYF. The J gene is TRBJ2-3, the V gene TRBV29-1, with 8 bases lining up with TRBD2. J lost 4 bases, V lost 3 bases, and 9 bases had no gene match. Per the germline V gene, CDR1 is SQVTM and CDR2 is ANQGSEA. The CDR3 length is 15 residues.

This clone occurred once. V usage is TRBV14 and J usage is TRBJ2-3; possibly TRBD1 for D (6 bases). The V and J ends lost 0 bases and 2 bases respectively, with 9 bases between them. This CDR3 contains 15 residues. CDR1 and CDR2 from the germline V gene are SGHDN and FVKESK. The CDR3 here is CASSQEGGHTDTQYF. CDR3 coding DNA: TGTGCCAGCAGCCAAGAAGGGGGTCACACAGATACGCAGTATTTT.

The rearrangement uses TRBV19 and TRBJ1-2; 7 bases fit TRBD1. The CDR3 covers 13 residues. V shed 6 bases, J shed 6 bases, and the junction held 7 bases outside the gene matches. Germline V gene data show CDR1 as LNHDA and CDR2 as SQIVND (reference sequence). The CDR3 protein is CASRDRDLDGYTF. Here the CDR3 DNA reads TGTGCCAGTAGAGACAGGGACCTGGATGGCTACACCTTC.

CDR3 sequence (DNA): TGTGCCAGCAGTCTAACGGGTCGTGGCAGGGAAGCTTTCTTT. Amino acids: CASSLTGRGREAFF. This chain connects TRBV6-5 to TRBJ1-1; no firm D call. Germline-derived CDR1 and CDR2 are MNHEY and SVGAGI. The CDR3 consists of 14 residues. Trimming took 5 bases from V and 8 from J, leaving 18 bases between them.

This clone was seen a few times. The gene calls are TRBV6-5 and TRBJ2-1; possible D gene TRBD1, 5 bases. This CDR3 is 13 amino acids long. Between the trimmed V and J ends, which lost 5 bases and 7 bases, there was a span of 12 bases. CDR1 and CDR2 from the germline V gene are MNHEY and SVGAGI. The CDR3: CASSQGPVNEQFF. CDR3 coding DNA: TGTGCCAGCAGTCAGGGCCCGGTGAATGAGCAGTTCTTC.

There are a few counts of this clone. The chain joins TRBV12-5 to TRBJ1-2, with D uncertain. Trimming took 1 base from V and 5 from J, leaving 17 bases between them. CDR1 and CDR2 (germline): LGHNT, FRNRAP. The CDR3 totals 16 residues. The CDR3 spells CASGLETRIVKYGYTF. CDR3 bases: TGTGCTAGTGGTTTGGAGACGAGGATCGTCAAATATGGCTACACCTTC.

The rearrangement uses TRBV11-2 and TRBJ1-1; D uncertain. The CDR3 totals 12 residues. Germline V gene data show CDR1 as SGHAT and CDR2 as FQNNGV. V lost 10 bases and J 8 bases, leaving 17 bases between the germline ends. CDR3 in amino acids: CATSGGGWEAFF. The CDR3 coding sequence is TGTGCCACTAGCGGTGGCGGCTGGGAAGCTTTCTTT.

The V gene is TRBV27, the J gene TRBJ2-5; 9 nucleotides line up with TRBD2. V dropped 5 bases and J dropped 2; count of bases not matched to a gene: 9. The V gene's germline CDR1 is MNHEY and CDR2 SMNVEV (reference sequence). CDR3 length equals 16 residues. The CDR3 spells CASSPLAGESQETQYF. CDR3 sequence (DNA): TGTGCCAGCAGTCCGTTAGCGGGGGAATCGCAAGAGACCCAGTACTTC.

As to this clone: The junction departs from germline at one end; a sequencing error may be responsible. The chain joins TRBV10-3 to TRBJ1-1; D is unresolved. There are 13 residues in the CDR3. Germline V gene lookup returns CDR1 ENHRY and CDR2 SYGVKD. The CDR3 region is CAISGRLNTEALF. CDR3 nucleotide sequence: TGTGCCATCAGTGGCCGACTGAACACTGAAGCTCTCTTT.

This chain connects TRBV25-1 to TRBJ2-2; a possible D gene is TRBD2 (7 bases). Trimming took off 7 bases at V and 3 bases at J, with 12 bases between the two ends. Germline assignment: CDR1 MGHDK and CDR2 SYGVNS. This CDR3 has 14 amino acids. CDR3 coding DNA: TGTGCCAGCACTGAGGGGGGGGACACCGGGGAGCTGTTTTTT. It translates to CASTEGGDTGELFF.

In regard to this clone: This sample includes further DNA sequences coding for the same CDR3. The V and J genes are TRBV30 and TRBJ2-6; D is perhaps TRBD2 (6 bases). CDR1 is GTSNPN and CDR2 is SVGIG in the germline V gene (reference sequence). V gave up 1 base and J gave up 2 bases, with 6 bases separating them. CDR3 length: 14 amino acids. The CDR3 DNA is TGTGCCTGGAGTGGGGGGGCTGGGGCCAACGTCCTGACTTTC. Encoded protein: CAWSGGAGANVLTF. The entire variable domain, with the rest obtained from reference TRBV30 and TRBJ2-6, is as follows: SQTIHQWPATLVQPVGSPLSLECTVEGTSNPNLYWYRQAAGRGLQLLFYSVGIGQISSEVPQNLSASRPQDRQFILSSKKLLLSDSGFYLCAWSGGAGANVLTFGAGSRLTVL.

This clone was detected once. This chain links TRBV6-1 with TRBJ1-2; D may be TRBD1 (6 bases). The germline gives CDR1 MNHNS, CDR2 SASEGT. V was pared by 3 bases and J by 3 bases, with 20 bases between. CDR3 length equals 17 residues. The CDR3 DNA sequence: TGTGCCAGCAGTGAGGGGGCCGCTACAGGGAGAGACTATGGCTACACCTTC. Protein sequence: CASSEGAATGRDYGYTF.

The chain employs TRBV28 and TRBJ1-2; weak D call: TRBD1 (5 bases). Trimming cost V 5 bases and J 7 bases, with 17 bases left between them. Germline-derived CDR1 and CDR2 are MDHEN and SYDVKM. The CDR3 contains 14 residues. This CDR3 reads CASSDARGVAGYTF. For the CDR3, the DNA is TGTGCCAGCAGTGACGCCCGGGGGGTGGCTGGCTACACCTTC.

This clone has only a few counts. J is TRBJ1-2 and V is TRBV30; D call uncertain. The germline V gene has CDR1 GTSNPN and CDR2 SVGIG (reference sequence). The germline V and J ends were trimmed by 3 bases and 7 bases, with 12 bases remaining between them. CDR3 length: 12 amino acids. CDR3 sequence reads: CAWRVKEVGYTF. The CDR3 DNA is TGTGCCTGGAGAGTAAAGGAGGTTGGCTACACCTTC. Combining the CDR3 with reference TRBV30 and TRBJ1-2 gives the whole variable domain SQTIHQWPATLVQPVGSPLSLECTVEGTSNPNLYWYRQAAGRGLQLLFYSVGIGQISSEVPQNLSASRPQDRQFILSSKKLLLSDSGFYLCAWRVKEVGYTFGSGTRLTVV.

This clone occurred a few times. The chain couples TRBV14 to TRBJ2-1; 7 bases line up with TRBD1. The CDR3 runs 12 residues. The V gene's germline CDR1 is SGHDN and CDR2 FVKESK. V was pared by 7 bases and J by 7 bases, with 4 bases of the junction left unmatched. CDR3 bases: TGTGCCAGCACCGGCAGGGGGAATGAGCAGTTCTTC. The encoded protein is CASTGRGNEQFF.